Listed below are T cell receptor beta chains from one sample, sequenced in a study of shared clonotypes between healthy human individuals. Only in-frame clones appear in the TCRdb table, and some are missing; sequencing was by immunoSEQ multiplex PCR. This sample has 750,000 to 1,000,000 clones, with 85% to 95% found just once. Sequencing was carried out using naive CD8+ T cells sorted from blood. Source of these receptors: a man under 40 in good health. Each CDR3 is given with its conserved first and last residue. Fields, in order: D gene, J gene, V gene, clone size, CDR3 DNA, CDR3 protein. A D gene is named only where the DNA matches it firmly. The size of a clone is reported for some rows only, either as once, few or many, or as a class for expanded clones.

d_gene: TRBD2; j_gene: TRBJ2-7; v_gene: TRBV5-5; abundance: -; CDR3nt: TGTGCCAGCAGCTACCGGACTAGCGGGAACCCCTACGAGCAGTACTTC; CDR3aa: CASSYRTSGNPYEQYF
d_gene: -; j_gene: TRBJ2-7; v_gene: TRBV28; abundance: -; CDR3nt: TGTGCCAGCAGACCCGTTGACAGTTACTACGAGCAGTACTTC; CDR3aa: CASRPVDSYYEQYF
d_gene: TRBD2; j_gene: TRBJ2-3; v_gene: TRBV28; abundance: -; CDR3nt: TGTGCCAGCAGTTCCACGACTAGCGGAGCTTTCACAGATACGCAGTATTTT; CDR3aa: CASSSTTSGAFTDTQYF
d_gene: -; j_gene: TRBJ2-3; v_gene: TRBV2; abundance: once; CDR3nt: TGTGCCAGCAGTGAGGGGCTATGGGCTAGCACAGATACGCAGTATTTT; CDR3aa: CASSEGLWASTDTQYF
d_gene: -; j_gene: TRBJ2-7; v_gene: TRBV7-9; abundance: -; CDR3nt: TGTGCCAGCAGCCAAATTAGTCTCGAGCAGTACTTC; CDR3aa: CASSQISLEQYF
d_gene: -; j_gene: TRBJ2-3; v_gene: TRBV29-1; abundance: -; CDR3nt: TGCAGCGCCCCCGATGGAGCGTCTAGCACAGATACGCAGTATTTT; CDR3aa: CSAPDGASSTDTQYF
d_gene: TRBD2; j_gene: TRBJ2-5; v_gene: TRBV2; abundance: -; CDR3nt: TGTGCCAGCAGTGTATCTCGCGGGAGGGCCCAAAGGGGGGAGACCCAGTACTTC; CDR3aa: CASSVSRGRAQRGETQYF
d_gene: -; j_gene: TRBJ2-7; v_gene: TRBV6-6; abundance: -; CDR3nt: TGTGCCAGCAGCCCCGACCGGGGCGGGCAGTACTTC; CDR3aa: CASSPDRGGQYF
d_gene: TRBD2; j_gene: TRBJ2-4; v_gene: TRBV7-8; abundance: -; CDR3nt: TGTGCCAGCAGCACTGGACTAGCGGGGCCTTTAGCCAAAAACATTCAGTACTTC; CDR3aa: CASSTGLAGPLAKNIQYF
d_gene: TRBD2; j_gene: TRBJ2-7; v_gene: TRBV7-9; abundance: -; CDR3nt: TGTGCCAGCAGCTCGGTGGGGGGGGACTCCTACGAGCAGTACTTC; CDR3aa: CASSSVGGDSYEQYF
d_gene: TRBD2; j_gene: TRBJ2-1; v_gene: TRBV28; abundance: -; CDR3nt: TGTGCCAGCAGTCTCACACGGACTAGCGGGGGGTTCTTC; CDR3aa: CASSLTRTSGGFF
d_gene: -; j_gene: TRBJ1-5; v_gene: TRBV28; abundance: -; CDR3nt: TGTGCCACCATAGACAGGCGATATAGCAATCAGCCCCAGCATTTT; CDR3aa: CATIDRRYSNQPQHF
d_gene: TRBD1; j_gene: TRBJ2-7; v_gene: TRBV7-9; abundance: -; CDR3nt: TGTGCCAGCAGCTCCTGGACAGGGGAAGCCTACGAGCAGTACTTC; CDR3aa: CASSSWTGEAYEQYF
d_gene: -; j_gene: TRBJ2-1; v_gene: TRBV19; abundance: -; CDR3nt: TGTGCCAGTAGTATAATAAGTTTTAATGAGCAGTTCTTC; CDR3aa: CASSIISFNEQFF
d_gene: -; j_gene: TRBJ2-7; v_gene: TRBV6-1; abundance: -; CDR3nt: TGTGCCAGCAGAGAGATGCGCGAGCAGTACTTC; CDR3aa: CASREMREQYF
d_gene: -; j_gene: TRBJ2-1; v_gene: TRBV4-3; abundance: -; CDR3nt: TGCGCCAGCAGCCCAAAAGGAAACAATGAGCAGTTCTTC; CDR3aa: CASSPKGNNEQFF
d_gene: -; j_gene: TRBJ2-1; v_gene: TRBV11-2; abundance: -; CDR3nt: TGTGCCAGCAGACATAAGTCTTCCGATGAGCAGTTCTTC; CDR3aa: CASRHKSSDEQFF
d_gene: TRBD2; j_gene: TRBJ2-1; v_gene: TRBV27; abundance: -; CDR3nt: TGTGCCAGCAGTTCATCCTCGGGACTAGCGGGAGGGCCGGGGTACAATGAGCAGTTCTTC; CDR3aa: CASSSSSGLAGGPGYNEQFF
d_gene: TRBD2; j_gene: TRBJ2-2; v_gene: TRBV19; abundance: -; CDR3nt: TGTGCCAGTAGTTTAAGCGGGGGCGGCGGGGAGCTGTTTTTT; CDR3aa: CASSLSGGGGELFF
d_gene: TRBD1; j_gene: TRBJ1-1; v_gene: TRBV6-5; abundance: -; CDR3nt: TGTGCCAGCAGTTACAGAGACAGGGGGCACACTGAAGCTTTCTTT; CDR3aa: CASSYRDRGHTEAFF
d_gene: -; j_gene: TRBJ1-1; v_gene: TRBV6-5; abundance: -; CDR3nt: TGTGCCAGCAGCCCTGGAACTGAAGCTTTCTTT; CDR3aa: CASSPGTEAFF
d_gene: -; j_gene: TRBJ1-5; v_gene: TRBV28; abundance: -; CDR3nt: TGTGCCGCGGACGGGACTACGGATAGCAATCAGCCCCAGCATTTT; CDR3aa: CAADGTTDSNQPQHF
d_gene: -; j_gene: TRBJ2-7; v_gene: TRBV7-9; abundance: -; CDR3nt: TGTGCCAGCAGCTCTACCGGGACCGGGCTCGGCGAGCAGTACTTC; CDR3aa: CASSSTGTGLGEQYF
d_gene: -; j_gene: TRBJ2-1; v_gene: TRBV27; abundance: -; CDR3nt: TGTGCCAGCAGTTTTCACCTTTACGATGAGCAGTTCTTC; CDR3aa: CASSFHLYDEQFF
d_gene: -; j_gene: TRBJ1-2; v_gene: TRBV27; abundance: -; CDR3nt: TGTGCCAGCAGTCAGGCTCCCAACTATGGCTACACCTTC; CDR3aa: CASSQAPNYGYTF
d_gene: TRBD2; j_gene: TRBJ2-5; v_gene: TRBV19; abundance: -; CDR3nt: TGTGCCAGTAGACTAGCGGGGGAAGAGACCCAGTACTTC; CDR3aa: CASRLAGEETQYF
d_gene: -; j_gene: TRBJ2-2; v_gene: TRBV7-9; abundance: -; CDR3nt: TGTGCCAGCAGCGGGGACGGTTACACCGGGGAGCTGTTTTTT; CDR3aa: CASSGDGYTGELFF
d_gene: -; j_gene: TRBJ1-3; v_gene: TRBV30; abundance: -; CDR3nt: TGTGCCTGGACGACGACGAGTGGAAACACCATATATTTT; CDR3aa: CAWTTTSGNTIYF
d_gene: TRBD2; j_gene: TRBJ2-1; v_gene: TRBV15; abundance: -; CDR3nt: TGTGCCACCAGCAGAGAACACGGGAGGGCAACATATGAGCAGTTCTTC; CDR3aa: CATSREHGRATYEQFF
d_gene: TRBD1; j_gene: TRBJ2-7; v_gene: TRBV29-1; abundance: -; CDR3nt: TGCAGCGTCAGACAGGGATCTAGCTACGAGCAGTACTTC; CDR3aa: CSVRQGSSYEQYF
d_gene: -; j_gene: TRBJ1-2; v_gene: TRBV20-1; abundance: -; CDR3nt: TGCAGTGCTAGGAACTATGGCTACACCTTC; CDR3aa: CSARNYGYTF